This TCR beta chain was sequenced during a study of OX40 agonist ivuxolimab in advanced cancers. Study at large: Allowance was made for prior anti-PD-1, anti-PD-L1 or anti-CTLA-4 therapy, and about 40% had some.

CDR1 and CDR2 (germline): SGHNT, YENEEA. CDR3 size: 14 residues. Trimming stripped 5 bases from V and 4 bases from J, with 15 bases between. Sequenced by immunoSEQ multiplex PCR; TCRdb stores in-frame clones only, minus some. Altogether approximately 67,000 clones are present, around 86% being singletons, with the ten largest covering around 2.5%. Study-wide results and limits: Antigen specificity of clonally expanded peripheral T cells was not established.

As concerns this clone: The antigen is not known.

Sequences were derived from CD4+ or CD8+ T cells sorted from blood, sampled in a trial of the OX40 agonist ivuxolimab. This receptor was obtained from an adult with an advanced solid tumor such as melanoma, head and neck, liver or kidney cancer. V gene TRBV11-3 combines with J gene TRBJ2-7; perhaps TRBD1 as D (5 bases). This chain's CDR3 is CASSQSRTIYEQYF. The CDR3 bases are TGTGCCAGCAGCCAATCGAGGACAATTTACGAGCAGTACTTC.